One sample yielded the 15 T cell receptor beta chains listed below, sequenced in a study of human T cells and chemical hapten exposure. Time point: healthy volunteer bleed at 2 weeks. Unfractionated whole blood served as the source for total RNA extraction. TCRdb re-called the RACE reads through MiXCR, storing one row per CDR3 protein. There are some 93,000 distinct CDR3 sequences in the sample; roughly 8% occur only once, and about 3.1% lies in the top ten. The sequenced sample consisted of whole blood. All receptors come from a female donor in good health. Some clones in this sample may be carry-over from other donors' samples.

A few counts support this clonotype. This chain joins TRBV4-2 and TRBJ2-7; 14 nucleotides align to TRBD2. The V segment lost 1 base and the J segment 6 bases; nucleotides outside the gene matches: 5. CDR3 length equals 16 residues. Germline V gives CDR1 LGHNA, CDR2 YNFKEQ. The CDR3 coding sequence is TGTGCCAGCAGCCAAGGACTAGCGGGAGGGTTCGGCGAGCAGTACTTC. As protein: CASSQGLAGGFGEQYF.

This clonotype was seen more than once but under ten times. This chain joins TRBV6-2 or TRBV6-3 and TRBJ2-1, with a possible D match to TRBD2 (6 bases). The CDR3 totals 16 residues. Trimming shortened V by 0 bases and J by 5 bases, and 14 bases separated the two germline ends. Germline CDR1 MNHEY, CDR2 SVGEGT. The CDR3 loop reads CASSYSKASADNEQFF. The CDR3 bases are TGTGCCAGCAGTTACTCGAAAGCTAGCGCCGACAATGAGCAGTTCTTC.

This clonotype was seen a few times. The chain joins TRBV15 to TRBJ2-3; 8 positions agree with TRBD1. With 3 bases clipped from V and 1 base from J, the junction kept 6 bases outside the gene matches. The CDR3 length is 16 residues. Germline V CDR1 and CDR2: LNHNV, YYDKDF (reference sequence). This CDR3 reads CATSRFGQGGTDTQYF. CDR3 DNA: TGTGCCACCAGCAGGTTCGGACAGGGAGGCACAGATACGCAGTATTTT. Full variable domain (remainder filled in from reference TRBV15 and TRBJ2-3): DAMVIQNPRYQVTQFGKPVTLSCSQTLNHNVMYWYQQKSSQAPKLLFHYYDKDFNNEADTPDNFQSRRPNTSFCFLDIRSPGLGDTAMYLCATSRFGQGGTDTQYFGPGTRLTVL.

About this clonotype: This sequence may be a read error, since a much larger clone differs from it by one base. CDR3 residues: CVSSLYTEAFF. CDR3 DNA: TGTGTCAGCAGCCTCTACACTGAAGCTTTCTTT. V usage is TRBV28 and J usage is TRBJ1-1; D ambiguous. The CDR3 spans 11 residues. Germline CDR1 MDHEN, CDR2 SYDVKM.

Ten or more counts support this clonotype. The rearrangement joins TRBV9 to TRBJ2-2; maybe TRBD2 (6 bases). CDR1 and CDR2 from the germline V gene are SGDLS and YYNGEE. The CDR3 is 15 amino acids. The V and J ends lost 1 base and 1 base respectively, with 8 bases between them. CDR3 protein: CASSVRGMNTGELFF. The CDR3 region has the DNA TGTGCCAGCAGCGTACGGGGGATGAACACCGGGGAGCTGTTTTTT.

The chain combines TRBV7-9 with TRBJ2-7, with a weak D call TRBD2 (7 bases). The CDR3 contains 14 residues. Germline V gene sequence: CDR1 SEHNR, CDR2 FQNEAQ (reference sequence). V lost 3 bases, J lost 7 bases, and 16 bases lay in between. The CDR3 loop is CASSFGGPAGEQYF. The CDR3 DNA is TGTGCCAGCAGCTTCGGGGGGCCAGCTGGAGAGCAGTACTTC.

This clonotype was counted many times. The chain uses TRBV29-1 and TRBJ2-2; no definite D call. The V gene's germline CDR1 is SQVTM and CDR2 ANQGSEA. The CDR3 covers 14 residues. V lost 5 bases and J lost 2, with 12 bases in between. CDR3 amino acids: CSVYGHRNTGELFF. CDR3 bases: TGCAGCGTTTATGGGCACCGAAACACCGGGGAGCTGTTTTTT.

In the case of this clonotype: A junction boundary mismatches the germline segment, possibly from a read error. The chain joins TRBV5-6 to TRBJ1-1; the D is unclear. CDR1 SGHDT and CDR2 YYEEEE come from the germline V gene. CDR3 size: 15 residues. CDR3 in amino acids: CANSLLPQLGTEAFF. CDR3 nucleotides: TGTGCCAACAGCTTGCTGCCCCAATTGGGCACTGAAGCTTTCTTT.

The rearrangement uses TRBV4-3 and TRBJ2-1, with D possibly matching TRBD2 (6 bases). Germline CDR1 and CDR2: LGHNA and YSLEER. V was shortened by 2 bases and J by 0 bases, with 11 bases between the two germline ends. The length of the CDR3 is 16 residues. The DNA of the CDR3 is TGCGCCAGCAGCCAAACCGAGGGACTCTCCTACAATGAGCAGTTCTTC. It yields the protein CASSQTEGLSYNEQFF.

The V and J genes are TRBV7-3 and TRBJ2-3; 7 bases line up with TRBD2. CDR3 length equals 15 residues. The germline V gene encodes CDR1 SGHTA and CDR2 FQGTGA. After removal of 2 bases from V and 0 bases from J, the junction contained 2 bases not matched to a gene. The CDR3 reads CASSLPSGSTDTQYF. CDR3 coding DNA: TGTGCCAGCAGCTTACCTAGCGGAAGCACAGATACGCAGTATTTT. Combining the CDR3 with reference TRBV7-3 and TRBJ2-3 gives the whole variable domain GAGVSQTPSNKVTEKGKYVELRCDPISGHTALYWYRQSLGQGPEFLIYFQGTGAADDSGLPNDRFFAVRPEGSVSTLKIQRTERGDSAVYLCASSLPSGSTDTQYFGPGTRLTVL.

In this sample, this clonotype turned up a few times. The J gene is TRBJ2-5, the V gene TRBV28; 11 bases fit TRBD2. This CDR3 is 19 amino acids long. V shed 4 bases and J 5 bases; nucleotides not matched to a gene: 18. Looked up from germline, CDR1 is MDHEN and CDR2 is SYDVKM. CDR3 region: CASSSPGLAEMRAWETQYF. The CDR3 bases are TGTGCCAGCAGTTCCCCGGGACTAGCGGAAATGAGAGCGTGGGAGACCCAGTACTTC.

CDR3 in amino acids: CASRAESTDTQYF. As DNA, the CDR3 is TGTGCCAGTAGAGCGGAAAGCACAGATACGCAGTATTTT. The gene calls are TRBV6-6 and TRBJ2-3; a possible D gene is TRBD2 (5 bases). Per germline, CDR1 MNHNY and CDR2 SVGAGI (reference sequence). V was shortened by 9 bases and J by 0 bases, with 10 bases between the two germline ends. This CDR3 contains 13 residues.

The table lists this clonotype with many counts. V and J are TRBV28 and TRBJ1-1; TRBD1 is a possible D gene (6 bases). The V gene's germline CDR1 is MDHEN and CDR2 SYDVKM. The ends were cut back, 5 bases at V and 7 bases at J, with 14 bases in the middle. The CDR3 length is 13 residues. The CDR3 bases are TGTGCCAGCAGTGAGGACAGAAGGGGTGAAGCTTTCTTT. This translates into CASSEDRRGEAFF.

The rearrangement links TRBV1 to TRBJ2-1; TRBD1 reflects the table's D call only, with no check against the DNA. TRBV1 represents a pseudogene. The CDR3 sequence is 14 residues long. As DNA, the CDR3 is TGCACCAGCAGCCAAGAGACAGGGCGGTTCGGGCAGTTCTTC. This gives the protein CTSSQETGRFGQFF.

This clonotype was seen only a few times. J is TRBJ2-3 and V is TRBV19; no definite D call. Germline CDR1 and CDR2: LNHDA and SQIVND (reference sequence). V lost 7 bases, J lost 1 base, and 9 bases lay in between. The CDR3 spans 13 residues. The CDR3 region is CASNGGRTDTQYF. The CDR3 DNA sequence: TGTGCCAGTAATGGCGGACGCACAGATACGCAGTATTTT. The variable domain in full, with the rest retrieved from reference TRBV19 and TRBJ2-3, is DGGITQSPKYLFRKEGQNVTLSCEQNLNHDAMYWYRQDPGQGLRLIYYSQIVNDFQKGDIAEGYSVSREKKESFPLTVTSAQKNPTAFYLCASNGGRTDTQYFGPGTRLTVL.